These 21 T cell receptor beta chains share one sample of origin, sequenced in a study of CXCR3-negative and CXCR3-positive naive CD8 T cells. UMI-labeled TRB cDNA libraries were prepared by 5' RACE. Each CDR3 protein gets one entry in TCRdb, which reprocessed the 5' RACE reads and gives no DNA. The sample table sets out 80,000 to 95,000 distinct CDR3 sequences. Sequences were obtained from naive CXCR3- CD8+ T cells from blood. Subset specified: CD45RO-CCR7+CD27+CD95- naive CD8+ T cells lacking CXCR3 (TNR3-). These receptor sequences come from a human donor in good health. Some clones in this sample may be carry-over from other donors' samples.

The rearrangement links TRBV7-6 to TRBJ2-5; TCRdb returns TRBD1, unconfirmable since there is no DNA. This CDR3 spans 15 amino acids. Germline CDR1 SGHVS, CDR2 FNYEAQ. CDR3: CASTPTGGAGVTQYF.

The V call is TRBV7-6, the J call TRBJ2-1. This CDR3 spans 12 amino acids. The germline gives CDR1 SGHVS, CDR2 FNYEAQ. CDR3 protein: CASSLPNNEQFF.

The V gene is TRBV9, the J gene TRBJ2-3. Per the germline V gene, CDR1 is SGDLS and CDR2 is YYNGEE. CDR3 length equals 14 residues. CDR3 sequence: CASSVGNLGDTQYF.

The chain recombines TRBV29-1 with TRBJ2-2. The germline V gene has CDR1 SQVTM and CDR2 ANQGSEA. The length of the CDR3 is 12 residues. The CDR3: CSVIESTGELFF.

The chain joins TRBV28 to TRBJ2-1; the TCRdb D gene call, TRBD2, has no DNA to confirm it. Germline CDR1 reads MDHEN; CDR2 reads SYDVKM. This CDR3 is 17 amino acids long. CDR3 sequence: CASSLMALGHRGVEQFF.

The J gene is TRBJ2-1, the V gene TRBV7-6; the D call of TRBD1 rests on TCRdb alone, since no DNA is present to check it. The CDR3 runs to 16 residues. Germline V gene sequence: CDR1 SGHVS, CDR2 FNYEAQ. The CDR3 sequence: CASSPPRTGIYNEQFF.

The rearrangement links TRBV7-9 to TRBJ2-3; the TRBD1 assignment by TCRdb is unverifiable without DNA. The CDR3 length is 18 residues. Germline CDR1 reads SEHNR; CDR2 reads FQNEAQ (reference sequence). The CDR3 loop is CASSPRQGGLTDTDTQYF. The whole variable domain, filled in from reference TRBV7-9 and TRBJ2-3, reads DTGVSQNPRHKITKRGQNVTFRCDPISEHNRLYWYRQTLGQGPEFLTYFQNEAQLEKSRLLSDRFSAERPKGSFSTLEIQRTEQGDSAMYLCASSPRQGGLTDTDTQYFGPGTRLTVL.

The J gene is TRBJ2-6, the V gene TRBV29-1; TCRdb reports TRBD2, a call that lacks DNA to check it against. CDR3 size: 17 residues. Germline CDR1 reads SQVTM; CDR2 reads ANQGSEA. The CDR3 is CSARGGGTDSGANVLTF.

The V gene is TRBV20-1, the J gene TRBJ2-7; the D call from TCRdb, TRBD2, cannot be confirmed without DNA. CDR1 is DFQATT, CDR2 SNEGSKA, per germline (reference sequence). The CDR3 covers 14 residues. The CDR3 region is CSARLAGGLWEQYF.

The chain recombines TRBV7-6 with TRBJ2-1; TCRdb returns TRBD1, unconfirmable since there is no DNA. This CDR3 spans 15 amino acids. CDR1 SGHVS and CDR2 FNYEAQ come from the germline V gene. The CDR3 reads CASSFPGQGYNEQFF.

The CDR3 loop is CSARDPGRETGELFF. The chain uses TRBV20-1 and TRBJ2-2; the D call from TCRdb, TRBD1, cannot be confirmed without DNA. Germline V gene sequence: CDR1 DFQATT, CDR2 SNEGSKA (reference sequence). CDR3 length: 15 residues.

The rearrangement links TRBV5-6 to TRBJ2-1; TCRdb reports TRBD1, a call that lacks DNA to check it against. This CDR3 region has 14 residues. Germline V gene data show CDR1 as SGHDT and CDR2 as YYEEEE. CDR3: CASSLRDFGGEQFF.

This chain connects TRBV20-1 to TRBJ1-5; TCRdb's assignment of TRBD1 cannot be checked, as there is no DNA. Germline CDR1 DFQATT, CDR2 SNEGSKA (reference sequence). The CDR3 has 19 residues. This CDR3 reads CSARDRKGGGIYSNQPQHF.

The chain has TRBV6-6 and TRBJ1-1; as DNA is missing, the TRBD1 call by TCRdb cannot be tested. The CDR3 is 15 amino acids. Germline CDR1 reads MNHNY; CDR2 reads SVGAGI (reference sequence). CDR3 protein: CASSPSGQGGFEAFF.

This chain links TRBV19 with TRBJ2-1; the TCRdb call, TRBD2, lacks DNA for checking. The length of the CDR3 is 14 residues. Per germline, CDR1 LNHDA and CDR2 SQIVND (reference sequence). CDR3 region: CASQPGTRRNEQFF. Full variable domain (outside the CDR3, taken from reference TRBV19 and TRBJ2-1): DGGITQSPKYLFRKEGQNVTLSCEQNLNHDAMYWYRQDPGQGLRLIYYSQIVNDFQKGDIAEGYSVSREKKESFPLTVTSAQKNPTAFYLCASQPGTRRNEQFFGPGTRLTVL.

The chain has TRBV4-1 and TRBJ2-5; TCRdb lists TRBD1, though no DNA is available to test this call. This CDR3 region has 15 residues. CDR1 MGHRA and CDR2 YSYEKL come from the germline V gene. CDR3 sequence: CASSGRDTPLETQYF.

The gene calls are TRBV6-5 and TRBJ2-1; TCRdb selects TRBD2, and the lack of DNA leaves this call unchecked. The CDR3 runs to 16 residues. Germline CDR1 and CDR2: MNHEY and SVGAGI. The CDR3 sequence: CASSYSGGGAFNEQFF.

V gene TRBV7-9 combines with J gene TRBJ1-1; no DNA is available, so the TRBD1 call from TCRdb remains unchecked. The CDR3 contains 13 residues. Germline values: CDR1 SEHNR, CDR2 FQNEAQ (reference sequence). This CDR3 reads CASSLDRETEAFF.

This chain's CDR3 is CASTTDTDTQYF. This chain joins TRBV2 and TRBJ2-3. This CDR3 spans 12 amino acids. Germline CDR1 reads SNHLY; CDR2 reads FYNNEI. The full variable domain, its missing parts supplied by reference TRBV2 and TRBJ2-3, is EPEVTQTPSHQVTQMGQEVILRCVPISNHLYFYWYRQILGQKVEFLVSFYNNEISEKSEIFDDQFSVERPDGSNFTLKIRSTKLEDSAMYFCASTTDTDTQYFGPGTRLTVL.

The CDR3 spells CASSFPRHEQFF. The chain joins TRBV12-3 or TRBV12-4 to TRBJ2-1; there is no DNA to check the TCRdb D call of TRBD1. This CDR3 contains 12 residues.

This chain links TRBV6-6 with TRBJ2-7. The CDR3 is 14 residues long. Germline V gives CDR1 MNHNY, CDR2 SVGAGI (reference sequence). The CDR3 here is CASSYSTVSYEQYF.